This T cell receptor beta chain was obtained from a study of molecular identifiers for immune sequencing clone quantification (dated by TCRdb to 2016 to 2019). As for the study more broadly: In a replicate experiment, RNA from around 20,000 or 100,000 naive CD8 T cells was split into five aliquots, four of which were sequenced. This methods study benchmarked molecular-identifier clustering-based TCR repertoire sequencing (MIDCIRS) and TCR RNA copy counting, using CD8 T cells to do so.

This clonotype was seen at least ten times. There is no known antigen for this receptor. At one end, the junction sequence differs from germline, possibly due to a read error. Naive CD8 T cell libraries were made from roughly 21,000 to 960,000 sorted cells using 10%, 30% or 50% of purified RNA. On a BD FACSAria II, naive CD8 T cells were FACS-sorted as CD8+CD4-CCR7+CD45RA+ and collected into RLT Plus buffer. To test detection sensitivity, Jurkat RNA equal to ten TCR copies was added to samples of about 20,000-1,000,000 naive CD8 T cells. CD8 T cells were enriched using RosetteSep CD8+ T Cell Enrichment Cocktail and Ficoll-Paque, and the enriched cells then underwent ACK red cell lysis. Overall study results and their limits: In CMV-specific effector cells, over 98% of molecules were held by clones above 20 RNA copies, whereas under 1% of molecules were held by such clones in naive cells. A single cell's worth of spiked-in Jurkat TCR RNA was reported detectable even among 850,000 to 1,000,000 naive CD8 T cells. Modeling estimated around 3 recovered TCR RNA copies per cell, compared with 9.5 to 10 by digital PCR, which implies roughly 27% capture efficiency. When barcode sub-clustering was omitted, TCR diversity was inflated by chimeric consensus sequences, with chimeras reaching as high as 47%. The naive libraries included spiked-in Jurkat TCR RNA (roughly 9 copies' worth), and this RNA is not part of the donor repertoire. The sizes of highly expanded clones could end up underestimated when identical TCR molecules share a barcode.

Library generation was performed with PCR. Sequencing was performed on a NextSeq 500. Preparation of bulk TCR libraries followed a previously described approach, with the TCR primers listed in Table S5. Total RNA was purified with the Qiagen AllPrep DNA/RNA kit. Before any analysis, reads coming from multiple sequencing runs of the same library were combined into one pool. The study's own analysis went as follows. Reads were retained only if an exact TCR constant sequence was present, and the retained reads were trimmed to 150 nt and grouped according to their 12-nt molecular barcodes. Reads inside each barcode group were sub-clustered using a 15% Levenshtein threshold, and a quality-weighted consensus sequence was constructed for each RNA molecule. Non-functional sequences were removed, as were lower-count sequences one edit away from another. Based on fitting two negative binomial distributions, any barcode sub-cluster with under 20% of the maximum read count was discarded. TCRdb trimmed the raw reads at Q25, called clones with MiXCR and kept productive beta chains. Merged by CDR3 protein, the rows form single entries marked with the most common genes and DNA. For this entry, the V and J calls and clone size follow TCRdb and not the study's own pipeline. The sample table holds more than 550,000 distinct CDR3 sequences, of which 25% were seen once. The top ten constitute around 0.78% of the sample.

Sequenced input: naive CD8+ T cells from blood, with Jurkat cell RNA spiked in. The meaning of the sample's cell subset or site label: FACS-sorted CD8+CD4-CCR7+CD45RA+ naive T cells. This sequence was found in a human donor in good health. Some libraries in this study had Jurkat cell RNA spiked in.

The nucleotide sequence is TGTGCCAGCAGCTTGGGGCTAGCGGGAGATATTTTC. The encoded protein is CASSLGLAGDIF. The sequence joins TRBV5-4 to TRBJ2-1, with 10 central nucleotides matching TRBD2. In the germline V gene (reference sequence), CDR1 corresponds to SGHNT and CDR2 to YYREEE. The CDR3 holds 12 amino acids from the cysteine to the phenylalanine. The CDR3 DNA has 36 bases and is translated from base 1.